The 30 T cell receptor beta chains presented below share a single source sample, sequenced in a study of response to subunit inactivated influenza vaccine. One entry per CDR3 protein, called by TCRdb with MiXCR from the RT-PCR reads. The sample yields under 500,000 distinct CDR3 sequences, approximately 11% seen once. Sequenced here: PBMCs from blood, sampled about 40 days after vaccination. The receptors originated from a man between 45 and 60 years old who received an inactivated influenza vaccine.

This clonotype was observed a few times. The rearrangement uses TRBV9 and TRBJ1-4; D might be TRBD1 (5 bases). Trimming cost V 4 bases and J 3 bases, with 7 bases left between them. Germline V lookup: CDR1 SGDLS, CDR2 YYNGEE. The CDR3 spans 13 residues. The CDR3 is CASSLTANEKLFF. The CDR3, as DNA: TGTGCCAGCAGCTTGACAGCTAATGAAAAACTGTTTTTT.

This clonotype has only a few counts. The chain combines TRBV6-5 with TRBJ2-1; 11 nucleotides match TRBD1. The CDR3 covers 17 residues. CDR1 MNHEY and CDR2 SVGAGI come from the germline V gene. V trimming: 0 bases; J trimming: 9 bases; junction bases outside the gene matches: 10. The CDR3 is CASSYSGMGTGGGEQFF. The CDR3 DNA reads as TGTGCCAGCAGTTACTCGGGGATGGGGACAGGGGGAGGTGAGCAGTTCTTC.

The table lists this clonotype with many counts. The chain combines TRBV29-1 with TRBJ2-1; 8 bases align to TRBD1. The V gene end was trimmed by 7 bases and the J gene end by 4 bases; junction bases not matched to a gene: 6. The CDR3 is made up of 13 amino acids. Germline values: CDR1 SQVTM, CDR2 ANQGSEA. CDR3 amino acids: CSGTGQGYNEQFF. CDR3 in DNA: TGCAGCGGGACAGGACAGGGTTACAATGAGCAGTTCTTC.

This chain uses TRBV7-9 with TRBJ2-7, with a possible D match to TRBD1 (5 bases). Trimming removed 6 bases at V and 0 bases at J, with 18 bases between. The CDR3 totals 16 residues. Germline V gene lookup returns CDR1 SEHNR and CDR2 FQNEAQ (reference sequence). The CDR3 region has the DNA TGTGCCAGCAGTCCAGTCCAGGGTAAGGGCTCCTACGAGCAGTACTTC. It yields the protein CASSPVQGKGSYEQYF.

This clonotype was counted ten times or more. The rearrangement joins TRBV20-1 to TRBJ2-7; D may be TRBD1 (5 bases). From germline, CDR1 is DFQATT and CDR2 SNEGSKA (reference sequence). The CDR3 sequence is 13 residues long. The ends were cut back, 3 bases at V and 2 bases at J, with 11 bases in the middle. This CDR3 is CSASGAATYEQYF. CDR3 coding DNA: TGCAGTGCTAGTGGGGCGGCCACCTACGAGCAGTACTTC.

This chain links TRBV20-1 with TRBJ1-1; D remains unclear. The CDR3 has 13 residues. Trimming cost V 4 bases and J 1 base, with 10 bases left between them. Germline V gives CDR1 DFQATT, CDR2 SNEGSKA (reference sequence). In nucleotides, the CDR3 is TGCAGTGCTATCGACAAGAGGAACACTGAAGCTTTCTTT. This gives the protein CSAIDKRNTEAFF.

This clonotype was observed a handful of times. The chain recombines TRBV7-2 with TRBJ1-1, with D perhaps TRBD1 (5 bases). V gave up 9 bases and J gave up 2 bases, with 19 bases separating them. The V gene's germline CDR1 is SGHTA and CDR2 FQGNSA. This CDR3 has 15 residues. CDR3 nucleotide sequence: TGTGCCAGTCTCCCGGGAGGCAGGGCTAACACTGAAGCTTTCTTT. This encodes CASLPGGRANTEAFF.

The rearrangement uses TRBV4-1 and TRBJ2-5; 15 bases align to TRBD2. Trimming took 1 base from V and 4 from J; bases not matched to a gene: 4. The CDR3 consists of 17 residues. Germline V CDR1 and CDR2: MGHRA, YSYEKL. The CDR3, as DNA: TGCGCCAGCAGCCAAGCGGGACTAGCGGGAGGTAGAGAGACCCAGTACTTC. Its translation is CASSQAGLAGGRETQYF.

The table lists this clonotype with many counts. The chain recombines TRBV5-5 with TRBJ2-1; D is possibly TRBD1 (6 bases). CDR1 SGHKS and CDR2 YYEKEE come from the germline V gene (reference sequence). V lost 0 bases, J lost 6 bases, and 7 bases lay in between. The CDR3 covers 13 residues. CDR3 in DNA: TGTGCCAGCAGCTTGGGGACAGCCAATGAGCAGTTCTTC. Its protein is CASSLGTANEQFF.

This clonotype has a handful of counts. This chain links TRBV7-3 with TRBJ2-5, with 11 bases identical to TRBD2. V shed 7 bases, J shed 5 bases, and the junction held 6 bases outside the gene matches. This CDR3 has 14 amino acids. The germline CDR1 and CDR2 sequences are SGHTA and FQGTGA. CDR3 in amino acids: CASKETSGSETQYF. The CDR3 coding sequence is TGTGCCAGCAAGGAAACTAGCGGGAGTGAGACCCAGTACTTC.

J is TRBJ2-1 and V is TRBV4-3; 8 nucleotides agree with TRBD2. Germline V gene sequence: CDR1 LGHNA, CDR2 YSLEER. This CDR3 spans 15 amino acids. J was trimmed by 5 bases and V by 4 bases; bases with no gene match: 7. The CDR3 DNA reads TGCGCCAGCAGCCCGAGCGGGAGAGGAAACAATGAGCAGTTCTTC. Protein sequence: CASSPSGRGNNEQFF.

In DNA, the CDR3 is TGTGCCAGCTCACCTCCGGGACTAGCGTCCACAGATACGCAGTATTTT. The encoded protein is CASSPPGLASTDTQYF. The chain combines TRBV18 with TRBJ2-3; 10 nucleotides match TRBD2. J gave up 2 bases and V 3 bases, and 5 bases lay outside the gene matches. Germline loops: CDR1 KGHSH, CDR2 LQKENI. This CDR3 has 16 residues.

A few counts support this clonotype. The CDR3 reads CASSHYRGPDTGELFF. CDR3 sequence (DNA): TGCGCCAGCAGTCATTACAGGGGTCCGGACACCGGGGAGCTGTTTTTT. V usage is TRBV4-3 and J usage is TRBJ2-2; TRBD1 agrees at 7 bases. V lost 6 bases to trimming and J lost 3 bases; unmatched junction nucleotides: 10. The CDR3 sequence is 16 residues long. Germline V gene data show CDR1 as LGHNA and CDR2 as YSLEER.

The chain joins TRBV20-1 to TRBJ2-1; D not certain. V gave up 6 bases and J gave up 8 bases, with 20 bases separating them. Germline-derived CDR1 and CDR2 are DFQATT and SNEGSKA (reference sequence). This CDR3 has 14 residues. The CDR3 nucleotides read TGCAGTGCCACTCCGTCGATGGGGTACGATGAGCAGTTCTTC. It yields the protein CSATPSMGYDEQFF.

The rearrangement uses TRBV5-1 and TRBJ1-1; D is unclear. CDR1 and CDR2 (germline): SGHRS, YFSETQ. This CDR3 has 13 amino acids. With 5 bases removed from V and 6 bases from J, the gap between germline ends came to 14 bases. DNA for the CDR3: TGCGCCAGCAGGCCAGATGGGTGGGCTGAAGCTTTCTTT. Translating gives CASRPDGWAEAFF.

This clonotype was detected only a few times. The V gene is TRBV27, the J gene TRBJ2-7, with a possible D match to TRBD1 (5 bases). Trimming removed 5 bases from V and 6 bases from J, with 20 bases in between. The CDR3 extends over 15 amino acids. Germline CDR1 reads MNHEY; CDR2 reads SMNVEV (reference sequence). CDR3 nucleotide sequence: TGTGCCAGCAGTCCCCAGTTTTGGGGCGTGGGCGAGCAGTACTTC. It specifies CASSPQFWGVGEQYF.

J is TRBJ1-2 and V is TRBV28; D remains unclear. The V gene lost 4 bases and the J gene lost 1 base, with 13 bases spanning the gap. Germline loops: CDR1 MDHEN, CDR2 SYDVKM. This CDR3 region has 15 residues. Here the CDR3 DNA reads TGTGCCAGCAGTTCTCAACTCTCCGTTAACTATGGCTACACCTTC. Translated: CASSSQLSVNYGYTF.

This clonotype was seen more than once but under ten times. The chain couples TRBV5-5 to TRBJ2-1; TRBD1 agrees at 7 bases. V dropped 4 bases and J dropped 2; count of bases not matched to a gene: 9. The germline V gene encodes CDR1 SGHKS and CDR2 YYEKEE (reference sequence). This CDR3 spans 16 amino acids. The CDR3 reads CASSPQPQGAYNEQFF. The CDR3 region has the DNA TGTGCCAGCAGCCCACAACCCCAGGGGGCCTACAATGAGCAGTTCTTC.

Many counts were recorded for this clonotype. V and J are TRBV12-3 or TRBV12-4 and TRBJ2-7; no reliable D call. Trimming shortened V by 5 bases and J by 3 bases, and 11 bases separated the two germline ends. The CDR3 length is 13 residues. Here the CDR3 reads CASSPPHSYEQYF. In DNA form, the CDR3 reads TGTGCCAGCAGTCCACCCCACAGCTACGAGCAGTACTTC.

The chain combines TRBV2 with TRBJ2-1; the D call may be TRBD1 or TRBD2 (6 bases each). The V end was cut by 3 bases, the J end by 9 bases, with 18 bases between. CDR3 length: 15 residues. From germline, CDR1 is SNHLY and CDR2 FYNNEI. Written as DNA, the CDR3 is TGTGCCAGCAGTGAGGGGGGCCCCCCACGGTTTGAGCAGTTCTTC. It specifies CASSEGGPPRFEQFF.

This clonotype was observed a few times. V is TRBV27 and J is TRBJ1-1, with no clear D. V gave up 2 bases and J gave up 1 base, with 5 bases separating them. The CDR3 totals 13 residues. The germline gives CDR1 MNHEY, CDR2 SMNVEV (reference sequence). CDR3: CASSLIGNTEAFF. The CDR3 DNA reads as TGTGCCAGCAGTTTAATAGGGAACACTGAAGCTTTCTTT.

The chain uses TRBV6-2 or TRBV6-3 and TRBJ2-1, with 13 nucleotides matching TRBD2. There are 17 residues in the CDR3. After removal of 6 bases from V and 5 bases from J, the junction contained 10 bases not matched to a gene. The germline V gene encodes CDR1 MNHEY and CDR2 SVGEGT. CDR3 amino acids: CASSKTSGRARNNEQFF. For the CDR3, the DNA is TGTGCCAGCAGCAAAACTAGCGGGAGGGCCCGGAACAATGAGCAGTTCTTC.

This rearrangement joins TRBV29-1 to TRBJ1-2; the D is unclear. The CDR3 is 13 amino acids. Trimming removed 6 bases from V and 1 base from J, with 12 bases in between. Looked up from germline, CDR1 is SQVTM and CDR2 is ANQGSEA. CDR3 in amino acids: CSVRPMNNYGYTF. CDR3 in DNA: TGCAGCGTACGGCCCATGAATAACTATGGCTACACCTTC. Full variable domain (outside the CDR3, taken from reference TRBV29-1 and TRBJ1-2): SAVISQKPSRDICQRGTSLTIQCQVDSQVTMMFWYRQQPGQSLTLIATANQGSEATYESGFVIDKFPISRPNLTFSTLTVSNMSPEDSSIYLCSVRPMNNYGYTFGSGTRLTVV.

This clonotype occurred many times. The V gene is TRBV5-1, the J gene TRBJ1-6; D ambiguous. From germline, CDR1 is SGHRS and CDR2 YFSETQ. Between the trimmed V and J ends, which lost 4 bases and 9 bases, there was a span of 14 bases. The CDR3 extends over 14 amino acids. In DNA, the CDR3 is TGCGCCAGCAGCGTCGCGGGCGGGCGTTCACCCCTCCACTTT. Translated: CASSVAGGRSPLHF.

The chain recombines TRBV6-1 with TRBJ2-7, with 7 bases aligning to TRBD1. V gave up 7 bases and J gave up 2 bases; unmatched junction bases: 8. This CDR3 is built from 14 residues. Germline V gene lookup returns CDR1 MNHNS and CDR2 SASEGT. CDR3: CASTDPGQTYEQYF. The CDR3 DNA follows: TGTGCCAGCACAGACCCGGGACAGACCTACGAGCAGTACTTC.

This clonotype was seen a handful of times. J is TRBJ1-2 and V is TRBV20-1, with 11 positions matching TRBD1. The CDR3 length is 14 residues. V trimming: 8 bases; J trimming: 6 bases; junction bases outside the gene matches: 11. Per the germline V gene, CDR1 is DFQATT and CDR2 is SNEGSKA (reference sequence). The chain's CDR3 is CSPEGTGGRNGYTF. The CDR3 DNA reads TGCAGTCCGGAAGGGACAGGGGGGAGGAATGGCTACACCTTC.

This clonotype was counted between two and nine times. This chain connects TRBV9 to TRBJ2-7; 9 bases fit TRBD1. The ends lost 1 base at V and 4 bases at J; junction bases unmatched: 6. The CDR3 length is 15 residues. CDR1 is SGDLS, CDR2 YYNGEE, per germline. The CDR3 DNA reads as TGTGCCAGCAGCGTATCGGACAGGGGTTTTTACGAGCAGTACTTC. It specifies CASSVSDRGFYEQYF.

V is TRBV29-1 and J is TRBJ2-5; D may match TRBD1 or TRBD2 (5 bases each). CDR1 is SQVTM and CDR2 is ANQGSEA in the germline V gene. The CDR3 spans 12 residues. Trimming cost V 7 bases and J 2 bases, with 11 bases left between them. CDR3 protein: CSGLGVQETQYF. In DNA, the CDR3 is TGCAGCGGCCTGGGGGTACAAGAGACCCAGTACTTC.

This clonotype was counted only a few times. J is TRBJ2-7 and V is TRBV4-2; D unclear. V was cut by 0 bases and J by 7 bases, with 19 bases left in between. Germline CDR1 and CDR2: LGHNA and YNFKEQ. This CDR3 is 16 amino acids long. CDR3 amino acids: CASSQDLIAQGAEQYF. Here the CDR3 DNA reads TGTGCCAGCAGCCAAGATCTTATAGCACAAGGTGCAGAGCAGTACTTC.

J is TRBJ2-2 and V is TRBV7-2; D may be TRBD1 or TRBD2 (5 bases each). Germline values: CDR1 SGHTA, CDR2 FQGNSA. The length of the CDR3 is 13 residues. Trimming removed 3 bases from V and 15 bases from J, with 17 bases in between. CDR3 nucleotides: TGTGCCAGCAGCTTCGGGACGGGCGGGCTCTTGTTTTTT. Protein sequence: CASSFGTGGLLFF.